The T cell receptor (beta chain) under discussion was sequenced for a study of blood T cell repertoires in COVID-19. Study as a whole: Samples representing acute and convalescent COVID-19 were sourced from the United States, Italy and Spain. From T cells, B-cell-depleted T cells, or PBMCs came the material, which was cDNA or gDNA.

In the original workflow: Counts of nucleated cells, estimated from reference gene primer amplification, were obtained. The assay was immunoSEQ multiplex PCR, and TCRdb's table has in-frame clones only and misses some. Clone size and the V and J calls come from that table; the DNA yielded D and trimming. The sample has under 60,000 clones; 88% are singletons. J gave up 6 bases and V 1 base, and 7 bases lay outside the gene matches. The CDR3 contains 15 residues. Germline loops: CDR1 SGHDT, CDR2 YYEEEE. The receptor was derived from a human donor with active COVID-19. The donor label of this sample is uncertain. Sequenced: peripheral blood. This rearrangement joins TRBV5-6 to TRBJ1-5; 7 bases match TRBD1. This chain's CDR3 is CASSLMRDRTQPQHF. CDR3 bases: TGTGCCAGCAGCTTGATGCGGGACAGAACTCAGCCCCAGCATTTT.